The 20 T cell receptor beta chains given below trace back to one sample, sequenced in a study of liver allograft versus peripheral blood T cells. Study as a whole: Recipients' peripheral blood T cell receptor repertoires were compared with those in transplanted livers.

In TCRdb, the reads were re-called with MiXCR into one record per CDR3 protein. The sample lists approximately 10,000 distinct CDR3 sequences; approximately 18% were seen once. The origin of the receptors is a human patient who had a liver transplant. The T cells may partly be graft donor cells.

DNA for the CDR3: TGTGCCTGGACTGTGTGGGGCCTGAACACTGAAGCTTTCTTT. Its translation: CAWTVWGLNTEAFF. The V call is TRBV30, the J call TRBJ1-1; the D gene is possibly TRBD1 (5 bases). Trimming stripped 4 bases from V and 0 bases from J, with 12 bases between. CDR3 length equals 14 residues. Germline assignment: CDR1 GTSNPN and CDR2 SVGIG (reference sequence).

The chain couples TRBV7-9 to TRBJ1-1; 7 nucleotides match TRBD1. Trimming removed 3 bases from V and 5 bases from J; junction bases left unmatched: 6. The CDR3 has 14 amino acids. Per the germline V gene, CDR1 is SEHNR and CDR2 is FQNEAQ (reference sequence). CDR3 sequence reads: CASSFGQVGTEAFF. DNA of the CDR3: TGTGCCAGCAGCTTTGGACAGGTTGGGACTGAAGCTTTCTTT.

This clonotype was counted a few times. This chain links TRBV20-1 with TRBJ1-6, with a possible D match to TRBD1 (6 bases). The CDR3 covers 13 residues. Trimming removed 4 bases at V and 7 bases at J, with 11 bases between. Germline V gives CDR1 DFQATT, CDR2 SNEGSKA (reference sequence). The CDR3 DNA sequence: TGCAGTGCTACTAACAGGGTAAATTCACCCCTCCACTTT. It translates to CSATNRVNSPLHF.

This clonotype was recorded a few times. V and J are TRBV7-9 and TRBJ2-7; D is possibly TRBD1 (6 bases). Deletions cut 1 base from V and 5 bases from J, with 12 bases between. CDR1 is SEHNR, CDR2 FQNEAQ, per germline (reference sequence). The CDR3 has 14 residues. As DNA, the CDR3 is TGTGCCAGCAGCTTAGGACAGGCAGCTCACGAGCAGTACTTC. Its protein product is CASSLGQAAHEQYF.

This clonotype turned up a few times. The J gene is TRBJ1-1, the V gene TRBV6-2 or TRBV6-3, with 9 bases fitting TRBD1. The CDR3 covers 14 residues. After removal of 4 bases from V and 11 bases from J, the junction contained 11 bases not matched to a gene. Germline values: CDR1 MNHEY, CDR2 SVGEGT. The CDR3 DNA reads as TGTGCCAGCAGTTCGCCGGGACAGGGTGTTGGGGCTTTCTTT. Protein sequence: CASSSPGQGVGAFF.

As concerns this clonotype: This could be a read error, since a much larger clone is one nucleotide away. This chain uses TRBV27 with TRBJ1-1; D is uncertain. The CDR3 totals 13 residues. The germline gives CDR1 MNHEY, CDR2 SMNVEV (reference sequence). CDR3 residues: CASSFRGDTEALF. The CDR3 DNA follows: TGTGCCAGCAGTTTTCGGGGAGACACTGAAGCTTTATTT.

This clonotype ranks as medium-sized. This chain joins TRBV19 and TRBJ1-4; D is uncertain. Germline V gene lookup returns CDR1 LNHDA and CDR2 SQIVND (reference sequence). Trimming shortened V by 3 bases and J by 4 bases, and 6 bases separated the two germline ends. This CDR3 is 13 amino acids long. For the CDR3, the DNA is TGTGCCAGTAGTATTACCATTAATGAAAAACTGTTTTTT. As protein: CASSITINEKLFF. Using reference TRBV19 and TRBJ1-4 for the parts outside the CDR3, the full variable domain is DGGITQSPKYLFRKEGQNVTLSCEQNLNHDAMYWYRQDPGQGLRLIYYSQIVNDFQKGDIAEGYSVSREKKESFPLTVTSAQKNPTAFYLCASSITINEKLFFGSGTQLSVL.

The J gene is TRBJ1-5, the V gene TRBV20-1; tentatively, D is TRBD1 (5 bases). CDR1 DFQATT and CDR2 SNEGSKA come from the germline V gene (reference sequence). This CDR3 has 14 amino acids. V was clipped by 6 bases and J by 0 bases, with 12 bases between them. The CDR3 protein is CSAPDSYSNQPQHF. CDR3 sequence (DNA): TGCAGTGCCCCCGACAGTTATAGCAATCAGCCCCAGCATTTT.

This clonotype was counted ten times or more. The rearrangement joins TRBV27 to TRBJ1-1; the match to TRBD1 covers 8 bases. Germline assignment: CDR1 MNHEY and CDR2 SMNVEV (reference sequence). The V and J ends lost 6 bases and 12 bases, in that order; junction bases with no gene match: 9. The CDR3 runs to 12 residues. The CDR3: CASRDRGGGPFF. CDR3 nucleotide sequence: TGTGCCAGCAGAGACAGGGGAGGGGGACCTTTCTTT.

This clonotype qualifies as medium-sized. The rearrangement uses TRBV16 and TRBJ1-6, with TRBD1 identical over 9 bases. From germline, CDR1 is KGHSY and CDR2 FQNENV. The CDR3 is 16 amino acids. The ends lost 4 bases at V and 9 bases at J; junction bases unmatched: 10. CDR3 protein: CASSPSRQGGFSPLHF. The DNA of the CDR3 is TGTGCCAGCAGCCCTAGTCGACAGGGGGGCTTTTCACCCCTCCACTTT.

This clonotype has at least ten counts. V and J are TRBV7-2 and TRBJ1-5; TRBD1 is a possible D gene (5 bases). The CDR3 totals 14 residues. Germline V gene data show CDR1 as SGHTA and CDR2 as FQGNSA. The V end lost 5 bases, the J end lost 3 bases, and 11 bases lay between the germline ends. The CDR3 coding sequence is TGTGCCAGCAGCAGGTGGGGGGACAATCAGCCCCAGCATTTT. Residues: CASSRWGDNQPQHF.

This clonotype was observed many times. This chain links TRBV19 with TRBJ2-2; tentative D call: TRBD2 (6 bases). Germline CDR1 LNHDA, CDR2 SQIVND (reference sequence). The CDR3 is 15 residues long. V lost 6 bases and J 2 bases, leaving 13 bases between the germline ends. The CDR3 nucleotides read TGTGCCAGTAGCCCCGCGGGGCTTAACACCGGGGAGCTGTTTTTT. Amino acid sequence: CASSPAGLNTGELFF.

In its sample, this clonotype ranks as medium-sized. The chain uses TRBV10-3 and TRBJ1-2, with 11 bases lining up with TRBD1. Unmatched junction bases numbered 5, after V lost 0 bases and J lost 8 bases. Per the germline V gene, CDR1 is ENHRY and CDR2 is SYGVKD. The CDR3 sequence is 15 residues long. As DNA, the CDR3 is TGTGCCATCAGTGAGTCGGGACAGGGGGTAAAGGGCTACACCTTC. This encodes CAISESGQGVKGYTF.

V usage is TRBV7-9 and J usage is TRBJ2-7, with TRBD1 identical over 7 bases. Germline V gives CDR1 SEHNR, CDR2 FQNEAQ (reference sequence). CDR3 length equals 13 residues. The ends lost 7 bases at V and 3 bases at J; junction bases unmatched: 6. The CDR3 spells CASKVTGSYEQYF. The CDR3, as DNA: TGTGCCAGCAAGGTGACAGGGAGCTACGAGCAGTACTTC. Supplemented by reference TRBV7-9 and TRBJ2-7, the full variable domain reads DTGVSQNPRHKITKRGQNVTFRCDPISEHNRLYWYRQTLGQGPEFLTYFQNEAQLEKSRLLSDRFSAERPKGSFSTLEIQRTEQGDSAMYLCASKVTGSYEQYFGPGTRLTVT.

This clonotype was recorded at least ten times. J is TRBJ1-3 and V is TRBV6-2 or TRBV6-3; no clear D gene. The CDR3 covers 13 residues. Germline V gene lookup returns CDR1 MNHEY and CDR2 SVGEGT. V lost 2 bases and J 2 bases, leaving 4 bases between the germline ends. The CDR3 DNA follows: TGTGCCAGCAGTTACCCACCTGGAAACACCATATATTTT. Translated, it gives CASSYPPGNTIYF.

The CDR3 DNA reads TGTGCCAGTTCAGCATATGAAAAACTGTTTTTT. Its translation: CASSAYEKLFF. The rearrangement links TRBV28 to TRBJ1-4; no clear D gene. There are 11 residues in the CDR3. V lost 9 bases, J lost 6 bases, and 8 bases lay in between. Germline CDR1 MDHEN, CDR2 SYDVKM. Combining the CDR3 with reference TRBV28 and TRBJ1-4 gives the whole variable domain DVKVTQSSRYLVKRTGEKVFLECVQDMDHENMFWYRQDPGLGLRLIYFSYDVKMKEKGDIPEGYSVSREKKERFSLILESASTNQTSMYLCASSAYEKLFFGSGTQLSVL.

By share, this clonotype ranks as medium-sized. The chain couples TRBV19 to TRBJ1-4; D gene unclear. Germline V gene lookup returns CDR1 LNHDA and CDR2 SQIVND (reference sequence). The CDR3 runs 13 residues. The germline V and J ends were trimmed by 3 bases and 8 bases, with 10 bases remaining between them. The DNA for the CDR3 is TGTGCCAGTAGTATGCCCCCCCGCGAAAAACTGTTTTTT. It encodes CASSMPPREKLFF.

The V gene is TRBV28, the J gene TRBJ1-5; no firm D call. V dropped 5 bases and J dropped 5 bases, with 10 bases sitting between them. CDR1 and CDR2 from the germline V gene are MDHEN and SYDVKM. This CDR3 is built from 13 residues. This CDR3 is CASSPLIYQPQHF. DNA of the CDR3: TGTGCCAGCAGTCCCCTTATCTATCAGCCCCAGCATTTT.

This clonotype turned up a few times. The chain carries TRBV5-5 and TRBJ2-1; 9 nucleotides agree with TRBD1. Germline assignment: CDR1 SGHKS and CDR2 YYEKEE (reference sequence). Unmatched junction bases numbered 4, after V lost 4 bases and J lost 8 bases. This CDR3 comprises 13 residues. CDR3 residues: CASSLGTGYEQFF. CDR3 in DNA: TGTGCCAGCAGCCTCGGGACAGGGTATGAGCAGTTCTTC.

The rearrangement links TRBV12-3 or TRBV12-4 to TRBJ1-1; D is unresolved. Deletions cut 6 bases from V and 7 bases from J, with 24 bases between. This CDR3 contains 16 residues. The CDR3 DNA follows: TGTGCCAGCAGCCGCCGCTCGGAGGGCGGGATGGTTGAAGCTTTCTTT. Translating it yields CASSRRSEGGMVEAFF.